What follows are 20 T cell receptor beta chains derived from one specimen sequenced in a study of blood T cell repertoires in COVID-19. The repertoire was sequenced with immunoSEQ multiplex PCR; TCRdb's copy has only in-frame clones and lacks some. Of roughly 180,000 clones in the sample, around 78% were seen once. Sequencing was done on a sample of PBMCs or T cells enriched from blood (not recorded which). The source is a woman aged 45-65 years who had recovered from COVID-19.

The V gene is TRBV15, the J gene TRBJ1-2, with 7 bases fitting TRBD1. Germline V CDR1 and CDR2: LNHNV, YYDKDF (reference sequence). CDR3 length: 14 amino acids. V lost 4 bases, J lost 5 bases, and 7 bases stayed unmatched. CDR3 nucleotides: TGTGCCACCAGCACTTGGACAGGAGAATATGGCTACACCTTC. Amino acids: CATSTWTGEYGYTF.

V is TRBV24-1 and J is TRBJ1-5; 7 bases fit TRBD1. J gave up 8 bases and V 3 bases, and 0 bases lay outside the gene matches. The CDR3 runs 12 residues. Germline CDR1 reads KGHDR; CDR2 reads SFDVKD. The CDR3 coding sequence is TGTGCCACCAGTGATCAGGGGGAGCCCCAGCATTTT. Amino acids: CATSDQGEPQHF.

The chain couples TRBV27 to TRBJ1-4; TRBD1 is a possible D gene (6 bases). The germline CDR1 and CDR2 sequences are MNHEY and SMNVEV (reference sequence). V was pared by 6 bases and J by 6 bases, with 17 bases between. The CDR3 loop spans 15 amino acids. The CDR3 DNA reads as TGTGCCAGCAGCCAACAGGGAGTAGGATATGAAAAACTGTTTTTT. Translating it yields CASSQQGVGYEKLFF.

The V gene is TRBV6-4, the J gene TRBJ1-3, with 8 bases aligning to TRBD1. Germline values: CDR1 MRHNA, CDR2 SNTAGT. The CDR3 is made up of 15 amino acids. V lost 8 bases to trimming and J lost 3 bases; unmatched junction nucleotides: 9. The CDR3 protein is CASGRGQGNGNTIYF. The CDR3, as DNA: TGTGCCAGCGGGCGAGGACAGGGAAATGGAAACACCATATATTTT.

V usage is TRBV9 and J usage is TRBJ2-3; a possible D gene is TRBD1 (6 bases). Germline CDR1 SGDLS, CDR2 YYNGEE. The CDR3 totals 13 residues. Between the trimmed V and J ends, which lost 3 bases and 6 bases, there was a span of 11 bases. The CDR3 reads CASSAVGADTQYF. In DNA, the CDR3 is TGTGCCAGCAGCGCCGTGGGGGCCGATACGCAGTATTTT.

The gene calls are TRBV5-5 and TRBJ1-2, with TRBD1 matching over 9 bases. The germline gives CDR1 SGHKS, CDR2 YYEKEE (reference sequence). V lost 6 bases to trimming and J lost 6 bases; unmatched junction nucleotides: 15. The CDR3 consists of 16 residues. The CDR3 sequence: CASTRYPGQGVHGYTF. Here the CDR3 DNA reads TGTGCCAGCACCCGATACCCGGGACAGGGCGTTCATGGCTACACCTTC.

Concerning this clone: The same CDR3 can be traced to other DNA sequences in this sample. CDR3: CASRGGTEAFF. DNA for the CDR3: TGTGCCAGCCGGGGGGGCACTGAAGCTTTCTTT. The J gene is TRBJ1-1, the V gene TRBV3-1 (or the pseudogene TRBV3-2), with a tentative D call TRBD1 (5 bases). The germline V gene encodes CDR1 LGHDT and CDR2 YNNKEL (reference sequence). The V end was cut by 8 bases, the J end by 4 bases, with 8 bases between. There are 11 residues in the CDR3.

The CDR3 DNA reads TGTGCCAGCAGCCCCAGACTAGAAGAGACCCAGTACTTC. Residues: CASSPRLEETQYF. V gene TRBV7-2 combines with J gene TRBJ2-5, with D possibly TRBD2 on 6 matching bases. Germline CDR1 and CDR2: SGHTA and FQGNSA. The CDR3 covers 13 residues. With 5 bases removed from V and 3 bases from J, the gap between germline ends came to 10 bases.

The chain links TRBV2 to TRBJ1-5; no definite D call. CDR3 length: 13 residues. V gave up 3 bases and J gave up 7 bases, with 10 bases separating them. The germline V gene has CDR1 SNHLY and CDR2 FYNNEI. CDR3: CASSDPAGQPQHF. The CDR3 DNA reads as TGTGCCAGCAGTGACCCTGCGGGCCAGCCCCAGCATTTT.

The gene calls are TRBV2 and TRBJ1-5; no firm D call. The CDR3 spans 15 residues. Trimming pared 0 bases from V and 7 bases from J, leaving 13 bases between. Looked up from germline, CDR1 is SNHLY and CDR2 is FYNNEI. CDR3 DNA: TGTGCCAGCAGTGAAGCGGAGCCAATGCGGCAGCCCCAGCATTTT. Encoded protein: CASSEAEPMRQPQHF. The whole variable domain, filled in from reference TRBV2 and TRBJ1-5, reads EPEVTQTPSHQVTQMGQEVILRCVPISNHLYFYWYRQILGQKVEFLVSFYNNEISEKSEIFDDQFSVERPDGSNFTLKIRSTKLEDSAMYFCASSEAEPMRQPQHFGDGTRLSIL.

As regards this clone: Compared with germline, one end of the junction differs, possibly owing to a read error. V usage is TRBV6-2 or TRBV6-3 and J usage is TRBJ1-3, with D possibly TRBD1 on 5 matching bases. Looked up from germline, CDR1 is MNHEY and CDR2 is SVGEGT. The CDR3 covers 12 residues. The CDR3 nucleotides read TGTGCCAGCAGCTCCAGGGCTGGCAGGCCACGGTTT. This encodes CASSSRAGRPRF.

The V call is TRBV4-1, the J call TRBJ1-3, with D hard to call. Germline V gene data show CDR1 as MGHRA and CDR2 as YSYEKL. The CDR3 length is 18 residues. The germline V and J ends were trimmed by 2 bases and 2 bases, with 19 bases remaining between them. The CDR3 bases are TGCGCCAGCAGCCAACCCTGGAGGACTGGGTCAACTGGAAACACCATATATTTT. It yields the protein CASSQPWRTGSTGNTIYF.

The V call is TRBV7-9, the J call TRBJ1-1, with 11 bases aligning to TRBD1. This CDR3 contains 13 residues. Germline CDR1 is SEHNR and CDR2 is FQNEAQ (reference sequence). V shed 5 bases, J shed 8 bases, and the junction held 4 bases outside the gene matches. CDR3 sequence: CASSPWTGGEAFF. The CDR3 nucleotides read TGTGCCAGCAGCCCCTGGACAGGGGGCGAAGCTTTCTTT.

The chain couples TRBV5-1 to TRBJ2-1; 12 positions match TRBD2. V shed 3 bases, J shed 3 bases, and the junction held 4 bases outside the gene matches. Germline lookup yields CDR1 SGHRS and CDR2 YFSETQ. CDR3 length equals 16 residues. For the CDR3, the DNA is TGCGCCAGCAGCTCCCTACTAGCGGGGGGCTACAATGAGCAGTTCTTC. This sequence encodes CASSSLLAGGYNEQFF.

This clone was found many times. The chain joins TRBV5-1 to TRBJ2-4; TRBD2 matches at 11 bases. Germline-derived CDR1 and CDR2 are SGHRS and YFSETQ. CDR3 length equals 15 residues. V lost 7 bases and J lost 8; bases outside the gene matches: 11. The CDR3 DNA is TGCGCCAGCCACGAACCGGGACTAGCGGCGGACATTCAGTACTTC. Translated, it gives CASHEPGLAADIQYF.

The chain is built from TRBV13 and TRBJ1-4; 10 positions match TRBD1. V shed 3 bases and J 11 bases; nucleotides not matched to a gene: 3. Germline V gene sequence: CDR1 PRHDT, CDR2 FYEKMQ (reference sequence). This CDR3 comprises 13 residues. The CDR3 DNA is TGTGCCAGCAGCTTTGGACAGGGGGGGAAACTGTTTTTT. This codes for CASSFGQGGKLFF.

This chain connects TRBV9 to TRBJ1-2; TRBD1 matches 8 bases. The J segment lost 7 bases and the V segment lost 3 bases, leaving 5 bases of the junction unmatched. There are 13 residues in the CDR3. The germline V gene encodes CDR1 SGDLS and CDR2 YYNGEE. This CDR3 is CASSDSGGLGYTF. CDR3 DNA sequence: TGTGCCAGCAGCGACTCAGGGGGCCTTGGCTACACCTTC. The full variable domain, in which reference TRBV9 and TRBJ1-2 provide the parts outside the CDR3, is DSGVTQTPKHLITATGQRVTLRCSPRSGDLSVYWYQQSLDQGLQFLIQYYNGEERAKGNILERFSAQQFPDLHSELNLSSLELGDSALYFCASSDSGGLGYTFGSGTRLTVV.

CDR3 coding DNA: TGTGCCAGCAAAGAGAGGTCAGGACAGGGCAACTATGGCTACACCTTC. Its translation: CASKERSGQGNYGYTF. The rearrangement uses TRBV27 and TRBJ1-2; 8 nucleotides agree with TRBD1. Germline V CDR1 and CDR2: MNHEY, SMNVEV (reference sequence). This CDR3 comprises 16 residues. The V segment lost 7 bases and the J segment 2 bases; nucleotides outside the gene matches: 12.

The V gene is TRBV9, the J gene TRBJ2-6; tentative D call: TRBD2 (6 bases). Trimming shortened V by 3 bases and J by 4 bases, and 20 bases separated the two germline ends. CDR1 is SGDLS, CDR2 YYNGEE, per germline. The CDR3 runs to 18 residues. The CDR3 here is CASSARRGQGGGANVLTF. CDR3 DNA: TGTGCCAGCAGCGCGCGGAGGGGTCAGGGCGGCGGGGCCAACGTCCTGACTTTC. Combining the CDR3 with reference TRBV9 and TRBJ2-6 gives the whole variable domain DSGVTQTPKHLITATGQRVTLRCSPRSGDLSVYWYQQSLDQGLQFLIQYYNGEERAKGNILERFSAQQFPDLHSELNLSSLELGDSALYFCASSARRGQGGGANVLTFGAGSRLTVL.

The V call is TRBV3-1 (or the pseudogene TRBV3-2), the J call TRBJ1-1; 8 nucleotides match TRBD1. Germline CDR1 LGHDT, CDR2 YNNKEL (reference sequence). CDR3 length: 17 amino acids. J was trimmed by 0 bases and V by 1 base; bases with no gene match: 7. The CDR3 region is CASSQGGSGGLNTEAFF. CDR3 coding DNA: TGTGCCAGCAGCCAAGGGGGGTCAGGGGGCCTGAACACTGAAGCTTTCTTT.